This T cell receptor beta chain was obtained from a study of T cell repertoires in cytomegalovirus infection. Study summary: TCR beta signatures that were public indicated CMV infection and matching HLA type.

This clonotype was picked up one time. Its target is not known. TCRdb passed the reads through MiXCR, listing each CDR3 protein once. This sample has about 330,000 distinct CDR3 sequences, with roughly 34% found just once. Trimming removed 2 bases from V and 7 bases from J, with 12 bases in between. CDR1 SGHNT and CDR2 YYREEE come from the germline V gene (reference sequence). The CDR3 totals 13 residues. Study findings and constraints: Carriers of CMV plus the relevant HLA were identified by cumulative public TCR beta family frequency. CMV-specific TCR beta clonotypes restricted by HLA-C were the ones dominating the ex vivo response.

This clonotype originated in a human donor in good health (CMV status not recorded). Some clones in this sample may be carry-over from other donors' samples. The material sequenced was cultured PBMCs, taken from culture after CMV antigen stimulation. The J gene is TRBJ2-5, the V gene TRBV5-4; D remains ambiguous. The CDR3 spells CASSFSGVGTQYF. The CDR3 DNA is TGTGCCAGCAGCTTTTCAGGTGTTGGGACCCAGTACTTC.